The clone carrying this T cell receptor beta chain has a count of ten or more. Germline CDR1 and CDR2: SNHLY and FYNNEI. V was cut by 0 bases and J by 1 base, with 7 bases left in between. This CDR3 is 15 amino acids long. The source of the sample is a study of beta chain features in type 1 diabetes. Expressed TCRB transcripts were sequenced because the entire RNA isolate underwent reverse transcription. The protocol was immunoSEQ multiplex PCR, while the TCRdb copy is restricted to in-frame clones and leaves out a portion. The repertoire consists of about 290,000 clones, with under 8.5% occurring once and the leading ten covering approximately 0.93%.

This clonotype was sampled from a woman younger than 35 in good health. Sequences were obtained from central memory CD4+ T cells from blood. V and J are TRBV2 and TRBJ2-4; D not certain. CDR3: CASSEALWAKNIQYF. Written as DNA, the CDR3 is TGTGCCAGCAGTGAAGCGCTATGGGCCAAAAACATTCAGTACTTC.